This T cell receptor beta chain was recovered during a study of OX40 agonist ivuxolimab in advanced cancers. Across the study: With ivuxolimab, an agonistic anti-OX40 (CD134) antibody, patients were treated. Study-wide points: The CD4+ and CD8+ T cells in the blood had expanded clonally by week 6 at 0.1 to 3.0 mg/kg.

In the case of this clone: The target antigen is unknown.

Clones were sequenced by immunoSEQ multiplex PCR, and TCRdb holds only the in-frame ones, with some missing. The sample lists 60,000 to 80,000 clones, approximately 79% occurring once. Any history of autoimmune disease or systemic immunosuppression disqualified patients. The CDR3 sequence is 15 residues long. Germline V gene lookup returns CDR1 SGHAT and CDR2 FQNNGV. J lost 4 bases, V lost 5 bases, and 4 bases had no gene match. The rearrangement joins TRBV11-2 to TRBJ2-3; TRBD2 matches 12 bases. The TCR originated in an adult with an advanced solid tumor such as melanoma, head and neck, liver or kidney cancer. Here the sequenced sample was CD4+ or CD8+ T cells sorted from blood, taken in a trial of the OX40 agonist ivuxolimab. The CDR3 bases are TGTGCCAGCAGCCCGCTAGCGGGGGGGCCAGATACGCAGTATTTT. Translated, it gives CASSPLAGGPDTQYF.